The present T cell receptor beta chain was sequenced within a study of identical twins. Whole-study findings and limits: The study drew conclusions from cross-sectional statistical analysis, not from following the same donors.

Germline values: CDR1 SEHNR, CDR2 FQNEAQ (reference sequence). There are 16 residues in the CDR3. Trimming took 8 bases from V and 5 from J; bases not matched to a gene: 13. This clonotype has more than one count but fewer than ten. Its antigen is currently unknown. TCRdb called the 5' RACE reads again in MiXCR, with one record for every CDR3 protein. The sample lists roughly 750,000 distinct CDR3 sequences, approximately 21% occurring once. The same sample was also used in a study of T cells expressing NK-cell markers.

The TCR was taken from a woman between 18 and 29 years old in good health. The V gene is TRBV7-9, the J gene TRBJ2-3, with TRBD2 matching over 10 bases. What was sequenced was PBMCs. In nucleotides, the CDR3 is TGTGCCAGCTCCAGGAGGGCTAGCGGGAGTGGAGATACGCAGTATTTT. Translating it yields CASSRRASGSGDTQYF. The variable domain in full, completed from reference TRBV7-9 and TRBJ2-3, reads DTGVSQNPRHKITKRGQNVTFRCDPISEHNRLYWYRQTLGQGPEFLTYFQNEAQLEKSRLLSDRFSAERPKGSFSTLEIQRTEQGDSAMYLCASSRRASGSGDTQYFGPGTRLTVL.